This T cell receptor (beta chain) emerged from a study of cytomegalovirus exposure and HLA in healthy donors. Generated by immunoSEQ multiplex PCR, the TCRdb table keeps only in-frame clones and is missing some. The sample has more than 150,000 clones, 80% to 85% seen once. The V and J ends lost 4 bases and 3 bases respectively, with 10 bases between them. The V gene's germline CDR1 is SNHLY and CDR2 FYNNEI. CDR3 length equals 14 residues. Regarding this clone: The target antigen is unknown.

General study results and limits: With high specificity and sensitivity, the classifier reportedly diagnosed cytomegalovirus status.

Source material: PBMCs. This TCR derives from a young woman in good health and CMV-seropositive. The chain joins TRBV2 to TRBJ2-4; maybe TRBD2 (5 bases). In nucleotides, the CDR3 is TGTGCCAGCAGTGTGGACTTGGTCAAAAACATTCAGTACTTC. Encoded protein: CASSVDLVKNIQYF.